This TCR beta chain was observed in a study of identical twins. TCRdb re-analysed the 5' RACE reads in MiXCR, keeping a single row per CDR3 protein. The sample shows about 660,000 distinct CDR3 sequences, about 9.4% of them seen only once. This CDR3 spans 12 amino acids. Trimming stripped 4 bases from V and 2 bases from J, with 5 bases between. The germline V gene encodes CDR1 WNHNN and CDR2 SYGVQD (reference sequence). This clonotype was found a few times. These sequences were also reported in another study, on yellow fever vaccine responses in identical twins.

Input material: PBMCs. The source is a woman aged 18-29 years in good health. The V and J genes are TRBV10-1 and TRBJ2-5; D is undetermined. The CDR3 reads CASSVGQETQYF. The CDR3 DNA reads TGCGCCAGCAGTGTCGGTCAAGAGACCCAGTACTTC.